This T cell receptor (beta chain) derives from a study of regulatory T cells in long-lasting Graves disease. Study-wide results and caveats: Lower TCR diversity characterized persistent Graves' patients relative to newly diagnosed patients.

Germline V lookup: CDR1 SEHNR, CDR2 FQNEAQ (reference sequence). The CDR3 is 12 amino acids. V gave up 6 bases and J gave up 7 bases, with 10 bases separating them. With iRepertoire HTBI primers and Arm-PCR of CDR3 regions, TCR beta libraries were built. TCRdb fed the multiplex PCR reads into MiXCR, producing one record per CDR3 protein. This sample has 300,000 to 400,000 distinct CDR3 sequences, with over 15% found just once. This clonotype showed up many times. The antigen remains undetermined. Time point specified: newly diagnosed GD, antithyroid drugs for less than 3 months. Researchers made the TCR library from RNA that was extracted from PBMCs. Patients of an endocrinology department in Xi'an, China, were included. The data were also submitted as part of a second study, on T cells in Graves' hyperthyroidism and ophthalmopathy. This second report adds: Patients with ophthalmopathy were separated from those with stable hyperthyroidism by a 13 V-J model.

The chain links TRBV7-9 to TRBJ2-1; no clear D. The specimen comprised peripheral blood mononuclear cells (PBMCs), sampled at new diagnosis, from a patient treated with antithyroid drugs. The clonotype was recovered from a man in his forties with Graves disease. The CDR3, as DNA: TGTGCCAGCAGACCTATCAGGAATGAGCAGTTCTTC. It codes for CASRPIRNEQFF.